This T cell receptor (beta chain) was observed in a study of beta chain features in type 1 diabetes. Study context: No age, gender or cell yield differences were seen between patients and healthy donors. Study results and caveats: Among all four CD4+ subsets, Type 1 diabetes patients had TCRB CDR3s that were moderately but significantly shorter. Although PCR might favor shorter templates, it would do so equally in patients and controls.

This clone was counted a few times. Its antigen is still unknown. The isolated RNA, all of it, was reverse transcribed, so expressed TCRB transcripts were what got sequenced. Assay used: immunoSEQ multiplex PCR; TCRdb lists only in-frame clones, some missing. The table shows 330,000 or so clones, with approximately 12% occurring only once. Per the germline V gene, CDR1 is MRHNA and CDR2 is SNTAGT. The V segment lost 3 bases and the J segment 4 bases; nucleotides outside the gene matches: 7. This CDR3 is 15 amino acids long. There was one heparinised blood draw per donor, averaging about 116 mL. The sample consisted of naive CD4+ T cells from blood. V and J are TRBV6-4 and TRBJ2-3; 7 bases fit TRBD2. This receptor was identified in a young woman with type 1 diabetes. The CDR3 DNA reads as TGTGCCAGCAGTGAGTGGGCTAGCGGCCCAGATACGCAGTATTTT. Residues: CASSEWASGPDTQYF.